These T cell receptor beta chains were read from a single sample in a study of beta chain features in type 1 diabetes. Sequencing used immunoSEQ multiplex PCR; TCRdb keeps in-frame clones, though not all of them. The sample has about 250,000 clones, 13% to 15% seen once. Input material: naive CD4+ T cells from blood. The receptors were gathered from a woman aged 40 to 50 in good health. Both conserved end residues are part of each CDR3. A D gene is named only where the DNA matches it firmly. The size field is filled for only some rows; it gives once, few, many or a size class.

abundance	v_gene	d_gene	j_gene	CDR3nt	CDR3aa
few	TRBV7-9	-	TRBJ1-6	TGTGCCAGCAGCTCCAGTAATAATTCACCCCTCCACTTT	CASSSSNNSPLHF
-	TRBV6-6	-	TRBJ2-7	TGTGCCAGCAGTTACTCGTTGGGGGGAGCCTTCGAGCAGTACTTC	CASSYSLGGAFEQYF
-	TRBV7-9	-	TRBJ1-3	TGTGCCAGCAGCTTAGCGCGGGACGGCACCATATATTTT	CASSLARDGTIYF
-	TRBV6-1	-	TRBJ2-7	TGTGCCAGCAGTGAAGCGCAACTTAGCTACGAGCAGTACTTC	CASSEAQLSYEQYF
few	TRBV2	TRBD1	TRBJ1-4	TGTGCCAGCAGTGACAGGGGGCGTGAAAAACTGTTTTTT	CASSDRGREKLFF
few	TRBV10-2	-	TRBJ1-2	TGCGCCAGCAGTAAAACAGACTATGGCTACACCTTC	CASSKTDYGYTF
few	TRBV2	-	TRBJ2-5	TGTGCCAGCAGCGACGGGACTCTTCAAGAGACCCAGTACTTC	CASSDGTLQETQYF
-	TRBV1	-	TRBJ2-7	TGCACCAGCAGCTCCCCTCAGCGGGTGGGGTGCGAGCAGTACTTC	CTSSSPQRVGCEQYF
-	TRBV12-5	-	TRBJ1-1	TGTGCTAGTGGCCCCGACAGGAACACTGAAGCTTTCTTT	CASGPDRNTEAFF
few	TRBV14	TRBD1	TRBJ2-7	TGTGCCAGCAGCCTGACAGGGGACTCCTACGAGCAGTACTTC	CASSLTGDSYEQYF
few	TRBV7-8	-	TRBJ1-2	TGTGCCAGCAGCTTAGGATCGCAGGGCTACACCTTC	CASSLGSQGYTF
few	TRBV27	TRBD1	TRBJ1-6	TGTGCCAGCAGTTTCAGGGGGTTTCGTAATTCACCCCTCCACTTT	CASSFRGFRNSPLHF
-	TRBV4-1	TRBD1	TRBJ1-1	TGCGCCAGCAGCCGATCCAGGGGGGCGGCTGAAGCTTTCTTT	CASSRSRGAAEAFF
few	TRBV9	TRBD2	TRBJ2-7	TGTGCCAGCAGCGTAGGTGGGCTAGCGGACTCCTACGAGCAGTACTTC	CASSVGGLADSYEQYF
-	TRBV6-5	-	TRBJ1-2	TGTGCCATCAGTGAGTACGAGGAAAACTATGGCTACACCTTC	CAISEYEENYGYTF
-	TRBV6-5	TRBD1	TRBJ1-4	TGTGCCAGCAGGACAGGGGTTGCTAATGAAAAACTGTTTTTT	CASRTGVANEKLFF
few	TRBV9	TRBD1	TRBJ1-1	TGTGCCAGCAGCGCCCATCGACAGGGGTTGGGTGAAGCTTTCTTT	CASSAHRQGLGEAFF
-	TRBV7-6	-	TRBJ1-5	TGTGCCAGCAGCTCCACCGGGACTCAGACCGAGCCCCAGCATTTT	CASSSTGTQTEPQHF
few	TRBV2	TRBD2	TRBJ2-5	TGTGCCAGCAGTAGGACTAGCGGGGGATTCCAAGAGACCCAGTACTTC	CASSRTSGGFQETQYF
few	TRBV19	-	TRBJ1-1	TGTGCCAGTAGTATACGGCAGGGGATGAACACTGAAGCTTTCTTT	CASSIRQGMNTEAFF
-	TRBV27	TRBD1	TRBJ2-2	TGTGCCAGCAGTCTGGGACAGGTCGCCGGGGAGCTGTTTTTT	CASSLGQVAGELFF
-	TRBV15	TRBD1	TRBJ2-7	TGTGCCACCAGTCCCGACAGGGACCTATCCTACGAGCAGTACTTC	CATSPDRDLSYEQYF
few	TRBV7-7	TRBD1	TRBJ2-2	TGTGCTAGCAGCCCCCAAAGACGGACAGGGGTGGTCACCGGGGAGCTGTTTTTT	CASSPQRRTGVVTGELFF
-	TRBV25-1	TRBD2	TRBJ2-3	TGTGCCAGCAGCCCCCTAGTAGGGAGGGGGCAGTATTTT	CASSPLVGRGQYF
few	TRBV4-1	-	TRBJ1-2	TGCGCCAGCAGCCAAGAATCTCGAGGGAGGCCTAACTATGGCTACACCTTC	CASSQESRGRPNYGYTF
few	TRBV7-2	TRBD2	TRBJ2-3	TGTGCCAGCAGCTTACCCATAAGGCTCAAAGCGGGGGGCAGAGATACGCAGTATTTT	CASSLPIRLKAGGRDTQYF
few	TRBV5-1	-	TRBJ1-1	TGCGCCAGCAGCTCCCGGGACAATTGGGCTCTAGGAAGCACTGAAGCTTTCTTT	CASSSRDNWALGSTEAFF
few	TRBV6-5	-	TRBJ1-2	TGTGCCAGCAGTCCAGCCGCGGCTATCTATGGCTACACCTTC	CASSPAAAIYGYTF
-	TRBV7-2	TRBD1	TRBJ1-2	TGTGCCAGCAGCTCCACAGGGGGGGTTGGCTATGGCTACACCTTC	CASSSTGGVGYGYTF
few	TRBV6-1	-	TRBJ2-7	TGTGCCAGCAGTGAAAAACCGCCCTTACACACAATTTACGAGCAGTACTTC	CASSEKPPLHTIYEQYF
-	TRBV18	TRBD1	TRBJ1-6	TGTGCCAGCTCACCCGGGACAGGCAATTCACCCCTCCACTTT	CASSPGTGNSPLHF
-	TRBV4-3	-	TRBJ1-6	TGCGCCAGCAGCCGCGAGCGGGTGCTCTCACCCCTCCACTTT	CASSRERVLSPLHF
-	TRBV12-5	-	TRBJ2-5	TGTGCTAGTGCTCCAATCCAAACCGGGACGTCCTGGAGGGCCCAGTACTTC	CASAPIQTGTSWRAQYF
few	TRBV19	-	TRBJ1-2	TGTGCCAGTAACCGCGGGACGGCTTATGGCTACACCTTC	CASNRGTAYGYTF
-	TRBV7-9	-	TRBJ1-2	TGTGCCAGCGACAGGATGGGCCTACGCTACACCTTC	CASDRMGLRYTF
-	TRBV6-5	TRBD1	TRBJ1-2	TGTGCCAGCAGGACAGGGTATGGCTACACCTTC	CASRTGYGYTF
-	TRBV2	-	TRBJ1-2	TGTGCCAGCAGTGTGGGGGAGGGCAGGGTCTATGGCTACACCTTC	CASSVGEGRVYGYTF
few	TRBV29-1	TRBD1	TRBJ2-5	TGCAGCGCCGGACAGGGGGCTTCAGAGACCCAGTACTTC	CSAGQGASETQYF
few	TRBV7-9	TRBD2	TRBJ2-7	TGTGCCAGCAGCCGACTAGCGGGGGCCGGGGAGCAGTACTTC	CASSRLAGAGEQYF
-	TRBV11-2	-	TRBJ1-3	TGTGCCAGCAGCTTAGTTCAGGGGAACACCATATATTTT	CASSLVQGNTIYF
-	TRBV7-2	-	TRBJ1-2	TGTGCCAGCAGCTCGAGTCCTAGGGGATTTGGGTATGGCTACACCTTC	CASSSSPRGFGYGYTF
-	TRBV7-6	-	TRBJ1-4	TGTGCCAGCAGCCTTCTTGCAACTAATGAAAAACTGTTTTTT	CASSLLATNEKLFF
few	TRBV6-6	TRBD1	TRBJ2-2	TGTGCCGGCTCAGGGGGGAACACCGGGGAGCTGTTTTTT	CAGSGGNTGELFF
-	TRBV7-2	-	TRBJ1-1	TGTGCCAGCAGTTGGAGGCAGACGATGAACACTGAAGCTTTCTTT	CASSWRQTMNTEAFF
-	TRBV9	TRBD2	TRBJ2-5	TGTGCCAGCAGCGTAGAGGCTAGCGGGGGGTACCAAGAGACCCAGTACTTC	CASSVEASGGYQETQYF
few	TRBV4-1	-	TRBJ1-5	TGCGCCAGCAGCCAAGAGGGGCAGGGAAGAAATCAGCCCCAGCATTTT	CASSQEGQGRNQPQHF
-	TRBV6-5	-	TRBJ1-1	TGTGCCAGCAGTTACTCGAGAGGGACTGAAGCTTTCTTT	CASSYSRGTEAFF
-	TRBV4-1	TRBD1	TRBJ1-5	TGCGCCAGCAGCATCGGACAGGGTGGGTCGAGCAATCAGCCCCAGCATTTT	CASSIGQGGSSNQPQHF
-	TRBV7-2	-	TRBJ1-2	TGTGCCAGCAGCCCCTTTAGAGCAGGACAGATTAACTATGGCTACACCTTC	CASSPFRAGQINYGYTF